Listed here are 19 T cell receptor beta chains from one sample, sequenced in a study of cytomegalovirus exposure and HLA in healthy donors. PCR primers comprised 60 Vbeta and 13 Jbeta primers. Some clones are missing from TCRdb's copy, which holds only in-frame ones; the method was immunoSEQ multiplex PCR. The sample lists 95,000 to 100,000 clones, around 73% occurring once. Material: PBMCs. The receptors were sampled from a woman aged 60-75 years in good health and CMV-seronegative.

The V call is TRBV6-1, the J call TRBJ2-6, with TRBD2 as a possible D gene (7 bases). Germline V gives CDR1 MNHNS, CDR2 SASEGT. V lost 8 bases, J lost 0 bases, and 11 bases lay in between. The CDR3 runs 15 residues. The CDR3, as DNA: TGTGCCAGCGAGGGGGGGGCCTCTGGGGCCAACGTCCTGACTTTC. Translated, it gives CASEGGASGANVLTF.

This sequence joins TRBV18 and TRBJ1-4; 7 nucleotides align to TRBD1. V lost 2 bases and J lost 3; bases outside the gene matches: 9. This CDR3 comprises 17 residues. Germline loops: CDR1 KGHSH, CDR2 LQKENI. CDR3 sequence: CASSPNQPGQSNEKLFF. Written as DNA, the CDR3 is TGTGCCAGCTCACCAAACCAGCCGGGACAGTCTAATGAAAAACTGTTTTTT. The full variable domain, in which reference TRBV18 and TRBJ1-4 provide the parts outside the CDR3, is NAGVMQNPRHLVRRRGQEARLRCSPMKGHSHVYWYRQLPEEGLKFMVYLQKENIIDESGMPKERFSAEFPKEGPSILRIQQVVRGDSAAYFCASSPNQPGQSNEKLFFGSGTQLSVL.

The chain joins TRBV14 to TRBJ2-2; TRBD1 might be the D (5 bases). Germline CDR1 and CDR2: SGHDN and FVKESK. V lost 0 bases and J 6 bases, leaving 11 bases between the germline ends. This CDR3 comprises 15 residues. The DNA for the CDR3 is TGTGCCAGCAGCCAAGATCCAGGGTTGGCCGGGGAGCTGTTTTTT. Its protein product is CASSQDPGLAGELFF.

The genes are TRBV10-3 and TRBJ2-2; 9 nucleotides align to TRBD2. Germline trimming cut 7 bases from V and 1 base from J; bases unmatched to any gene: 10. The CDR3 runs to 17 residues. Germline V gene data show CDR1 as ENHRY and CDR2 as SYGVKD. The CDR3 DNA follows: TGTGCCATCATGGGTGGTAGCGGGAGAGGGAACACCGGGGAGCTGTTTTTT. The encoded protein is CAIMGGSGRGNTGELFF.

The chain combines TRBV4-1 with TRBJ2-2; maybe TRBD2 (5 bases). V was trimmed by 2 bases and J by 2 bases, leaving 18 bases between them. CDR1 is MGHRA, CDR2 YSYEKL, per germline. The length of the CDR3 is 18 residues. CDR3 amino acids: CASSQIIPPGSNTGELFF. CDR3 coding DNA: TGCGCCAGCAGCCAAATAATACCGCCGGGGAGTAACACCGGGGAGCTGTTTTTT.

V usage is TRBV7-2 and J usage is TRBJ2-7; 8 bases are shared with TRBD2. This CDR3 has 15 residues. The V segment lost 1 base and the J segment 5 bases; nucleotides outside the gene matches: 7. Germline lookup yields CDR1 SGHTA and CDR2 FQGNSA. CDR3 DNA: TGTGCCAGCAGCTTAGTGAGCGGGAGCGGCAACGAGCAGTACTTC. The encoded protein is CASSLVSGSGNEQYF.

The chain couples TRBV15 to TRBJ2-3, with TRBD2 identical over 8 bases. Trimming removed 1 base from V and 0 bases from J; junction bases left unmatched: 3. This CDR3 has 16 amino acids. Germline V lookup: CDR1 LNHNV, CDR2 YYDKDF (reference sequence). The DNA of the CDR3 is TGTGCCACCAGCAGAGGTTCTAGCGGGAGCACAGATACGCAGTATTTT. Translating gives CATSRGSSGSTDTQYF.

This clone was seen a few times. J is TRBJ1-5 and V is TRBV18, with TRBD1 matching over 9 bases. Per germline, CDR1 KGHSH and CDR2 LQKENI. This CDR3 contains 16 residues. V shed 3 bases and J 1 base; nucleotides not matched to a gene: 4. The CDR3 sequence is CASSPNRGLSNQPQHF. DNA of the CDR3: TGTGCCAGCTCACCCAACAGGGGGCTAAGCAATCAGCCCCAGCATTTT.

Here the CDR3 reads CASSRFSEKAYQPQHF. The CDR3 DNA follows: TGCGCCAGCAGCCGTTTTTCGGAGAAGGCCTATCAGCCCCAGCATTTT. This chain joins TRBV5-1 and TRBJ1-5; D ambiguous. This CDR3 is built from 16 residues. CDR1 SGHRS and CDR2 YFSETQ come from the germline V gene. Trimming left V 4 bases short and J 5 bases short, with 19 bases between.

The CDR3 sequence: CASSIRGRNNEQFF. The CDR3 DNA reads as TGTGCCAGTAGTATCAGGGGGAGAAACAATGAGCAGTTCTTC. This chain connects TRBV19 to TRBJ2-1, with 7 bases lining up with TRBD1. The V gene's germline CDR1 is LNHDA and CDR2 SQIVND (reference sequence). Trimming at V came to 3 bases and at J to 5 bases, leaving 4 bases not matched to a gene. This CDR3 contains 14 residues.

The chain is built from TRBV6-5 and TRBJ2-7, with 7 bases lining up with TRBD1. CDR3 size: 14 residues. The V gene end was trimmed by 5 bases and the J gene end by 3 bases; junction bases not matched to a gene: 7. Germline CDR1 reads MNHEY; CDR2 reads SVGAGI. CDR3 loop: CASSDRDSYYEQYF. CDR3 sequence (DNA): TGTGCCAGCAGTGACCGGGACAGCTACTACGAGCAGTACTTC.

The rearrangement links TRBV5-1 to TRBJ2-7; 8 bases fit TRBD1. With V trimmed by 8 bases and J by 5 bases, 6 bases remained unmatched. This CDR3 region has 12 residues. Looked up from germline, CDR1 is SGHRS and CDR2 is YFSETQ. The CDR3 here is CASRTGWDEQYF. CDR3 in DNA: TGCGCCAGTCGGACAGGGTGGGACGAGCAGTACTTC. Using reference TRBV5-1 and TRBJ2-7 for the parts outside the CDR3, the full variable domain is KAGVTQTPRYLIKTRGQQVTLSCSPISGHRSVSWYQQTPGQGLQFLFEYFSETQRNKGNFPGRFSGRQFSNSRSEMNVSTLELGDSALYLCASRTGWDEQYFGPGTRLTVT.

CDR3 DNA sequence: TGCGCCAGCAGCCAAGAGACCGGGTTACAGCCCCAGCATTTT. Protein: CASSQETGLQPQHF. The chain couples TRBV4-3 to TRBJ1-5; unclear D gene. CDR3 size: 14 residues. CDR1 is LGHNA and CDR2 is YSLEER in the germline V gene. The V gene lost 0 bases and the J gene lost 7 bases, with 10 bases spanning the gap.

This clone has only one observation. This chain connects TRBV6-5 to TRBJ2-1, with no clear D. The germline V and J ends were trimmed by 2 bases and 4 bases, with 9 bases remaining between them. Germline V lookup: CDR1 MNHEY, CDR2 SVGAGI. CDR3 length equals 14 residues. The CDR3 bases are TGTGCCAGCAGTTACGAACAGTATTACAATGAGCAGTTCTTC. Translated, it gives CASSYEQYYNEQFF.

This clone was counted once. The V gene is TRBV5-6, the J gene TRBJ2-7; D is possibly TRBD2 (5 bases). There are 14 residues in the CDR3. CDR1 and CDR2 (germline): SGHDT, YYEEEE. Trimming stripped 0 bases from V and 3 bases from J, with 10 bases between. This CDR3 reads CASSLGRGHYEQYF. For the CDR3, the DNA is TGTGCCAGCAGCTTGGGCCGAGGGCACTACGAGCAGTACTTC.

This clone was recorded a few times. The CDR3 DNA follows: TGCGCCAGCAGCCAAACAGGGCTTAAGGACGACGAGCAGTACTTC. As protein: CASSQTGLKDDEQYF. The J gene is TRBJ2-7, the V gene TRBV4-3, with a tentative D call TRBD1 (6 bases). Deletions cut 2 bases from V and 5 bases from J, with 16 bases between. This CDR3 spans 15 amino acids. Looked up from germline, CDR1 is LGHNA and CDR2 is YSLEER.

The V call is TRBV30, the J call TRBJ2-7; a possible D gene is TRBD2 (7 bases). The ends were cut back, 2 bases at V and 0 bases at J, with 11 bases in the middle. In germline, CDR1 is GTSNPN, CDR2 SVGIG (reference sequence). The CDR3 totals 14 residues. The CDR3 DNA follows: TGTGCCTGGAGTAGGGGGGGTAGCTCCTACGAGCAGTACTTC. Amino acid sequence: CAWSRGGSSYEQYF.

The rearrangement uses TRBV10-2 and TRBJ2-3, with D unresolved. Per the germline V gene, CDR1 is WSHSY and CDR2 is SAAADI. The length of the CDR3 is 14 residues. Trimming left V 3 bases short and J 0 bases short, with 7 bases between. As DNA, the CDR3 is TGCGCCAGCAGTGATGCCACTAGCACAGATACGCAGTATTTT. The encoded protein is CASSDATSTDTQYF.

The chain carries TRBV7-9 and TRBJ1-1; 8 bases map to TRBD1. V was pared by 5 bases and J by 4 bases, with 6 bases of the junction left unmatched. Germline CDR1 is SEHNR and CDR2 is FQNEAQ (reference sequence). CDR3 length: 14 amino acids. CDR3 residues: CASSRTTGVTEAFF. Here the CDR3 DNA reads TGTGCCAGCAGCAGAACGACAGGGGTCACTGAAGCTTTCTTT.